Listed below are T cell receptor beta chains from one sample, sequenced in a study of spatial heterogeneity in lung cancer. TCRdb analysed the 5' RACE reads with MiXCR anew, one entry per CDR3 protein. Of about 21,000 distinct CDR3 sequences in the sample, about 5.6% were seen once. This specimen was PBMCs, taken at surgery. The receptor source for this set is a male donor with early-stage non-small cell lung cancer. The CDR3 runs from the conserved cysteine through the conserved F or W. The order of the fields is J gene, clone size, V gene, D gene, CDR3 DNA, CDR3 protein. A D gene is named only where the DNA matches it firmly. Expanded clones get a size class; other rows say once, few or many, or leave the size out.

TRBJ2-7	-	TRBV3-1	TRBD1	TGTGCCAGCAGCCCACAACCCCAGACAGGGGCCTACGAGCAGTACTTC	CASSPQPQTGAYEQYF
TRBJ1-1	many	TRBV9	TRBD1	TGTGCCAGCAGCGTTCAGGGGGAGTACACTGAAGCTTTCTTT	CASSVQGEYTEAFF
TRBJ1-6	many	TRBV7-3	-	TGTGCCAGCAGCCCCGGGGGGAATTCACCCCTCCACTTT	CASSPGGNSPLHF
TRBJ2-4	few	TRBV15	-	TGTGCCACCAGCAGAGAATCGACAGGAGCCAAAAACATTCAGTACTTC	CATSRESTGAKNIQYF
TRBJ2-7	many	TRBV7-2	-	TGTGCCAGCAGTCCAACGGGGAACTCCTACGAGCAGTACTTC	CASSPTGNSYEQYF
TRBJ1-5	few	TRBV20-1	-	TGCAGTGCTAGTCTATCTTCGCAGCCCCAGCATTTT	CSASLSSQPQHF
TRBJ2-5	many	TRBV29-1	-	TGCAGCGTTGGCTCCTTGGACGGAGAGACCCAGTACTTC	CSVGSLDGETQYF
TRBJ2-1	many	TRBV12-3/TRBV12-4	TRBD2	TGTGCCAGCAGTCGTGAGGGGACTAACTACAATGAGCAGTTCTTC	CASSREGTNYNEQFF
TRBJ1-2	-	TRBV24-1	TRBD1	TGTGCCACCAGTGATTCCGGGACAGGGACTTATGGCTACACCTTC	CATSDSGTGTYGYTF
TRBJ1-6	few	TRBV12-3/TRBV12-4	-	TGTGCCAGCAGTTTAGCCAGATATAATTCACCCCTCCACTTT	CASSLARYNSPLHF
TRBJ2-7	many	TRBV5-4	TRBD1	TGTGCCAGTCCCAAAGGGTGCGACAGGGGCTACGAGCAGTACTTC	CASPKGCDRGYEQYF
TRBJ2-5	many	TRBV3-1	TRBD2	TGTGCCAGCAGCCCCCGGAGAGATAGGACTAGTGGGGCCGGGGAGACCCAGTACTTC	CASSPRRDRTSGAGETQYF
TRBJ1-6	many	TRBV5-1	TRBD1	TGCGCCAGCAGCACCGGGACAGGGGGCTATTCACCCCTCCACTTT	CASSTGTGGYSPLHF
TRBJ2-7	many	TRBV12-3/TRBV12-4	-	TGTGCCAGCAGTATCAGCGGAGTTGACTACGAGCAGTACTTC	CASSISGVDYEQYF
TRBJ2-3	many	TRBV7-3	-	TGTGCCAGCAGGGAAAGCTTAAACACAGATACGCAGTATTTT	CASRESLNTDTQYF
TRBJ2-7	-	TRBV5-6	TRBD1	TGTGCCAGCAGTTTTTTACTCCCGGGACAGGGATTTGAGCAGTACTTC	CASSFLLPGQGFEQYF
TRBJ2-3	many	TRBV12-3/TRBV12-4	-	TGTGCCAGCACCTTCGACCGCCGTAGCACAGATACGCAGTATTTT	CASTFDRRSTDTQYF
TRBJ1-4	-	TRBV11-1	-	TGTGCCAGCAGCTTATTTCTCGGGGGGGAAAAACTGTTTTTT	CASSLFLGGEKLFF
TRBJ1-2	many	TRBV20-1	-	TGCAGTGCTAGAAGACCCGTTGGCTACACCTTC	CSARRPVGYTF
TRBJ2-3	many	TRBV7-9	-	TGTGCCAGCAGCGCCTCCAAATCTACGCAGTATTTT	CASSASKSTQYF
TRBJ2-7	many	TRBV28	TRBD1	TGTGCCAGCAGAACCGGGACAGGGTTGATTCACGAGCAGTACTTC	CASRTGTGLIHEQYF